This T cell receptor (beta chain) derives from a study of T-cell reconstitution after alpha-beta-depleted transplantation in children. A TCRbeta library incorporating unique molecular identifiers was prepared. TCRdb re-called the PCR reads through MiXCR, storing one row per CDR3 protein. Altogether about 610,000 distinct CDR3 sequences are present, 8% to 11% being singletons, with the ten largest covering less than 5%. Only a few counts were recorded for this clonotype. Trimming removed 3 bases from V and 0 bases from J; junction bases left unmatched: 6. The CDR3 extends over 18 amino acids. CDR1 is SGHAT and CDR2 is FQNNGV in the germline V gene.

Sequences were derived from PBMCs from the stem cell graft donor, sampled from the stem cell graft. This receptor was taken from a human donor who donated a stem cell graft to a child with acute myeloid leukemia. The V gene is TRBV11-2, the J gene TRBJ2-6; 9 positions match TRBD1. The chain's CDR3 is CASSFWGQGASGANVLTF. The CDR3 bases are TGTGCCAGCAGCTTTTGGGGACAGGGAGCCTCTGGGGCCAACGTCCTGACTTTC.